This TCR beta chain was observed in a study of blood T cells in healthy people across ages. Concerning this clonotype itself: Its antigen is undetermined.

The CDR3 covers 13 residues. V was shortened by 3 bases and J by 3 bases, with 9 bases between the two germline ends. Germline lookup yields CDR1 DFQATT and CDR2 SNEGSKA (reference sequence). Together with a sample-barcoded 5' primer, a J-beta primer mix was included in a second PCR lasting about 7 to 12 cycles. Each CDR3 protein gets one entry after TCRdb re-called the 5' RACE reads with MiXCR. The table has some 1.5 million distinct CDR3 sequences, 28% seen once. Notes on the study in general: Diversity estimates from one million T cells were considered underestimates.

This rearrangement joins TRBV20-1 to TRBJ1-5; tentatively, D is TRBD1 (5 bases). Input material: blood. The sequence was collected from a woman in her 30s in good health. DNA of the CDR3: TGCAGTGCTAGGAGGGGAATCAATCAGCCCCAGCATTTT. Amino acids: CSARRGINQPQHF.